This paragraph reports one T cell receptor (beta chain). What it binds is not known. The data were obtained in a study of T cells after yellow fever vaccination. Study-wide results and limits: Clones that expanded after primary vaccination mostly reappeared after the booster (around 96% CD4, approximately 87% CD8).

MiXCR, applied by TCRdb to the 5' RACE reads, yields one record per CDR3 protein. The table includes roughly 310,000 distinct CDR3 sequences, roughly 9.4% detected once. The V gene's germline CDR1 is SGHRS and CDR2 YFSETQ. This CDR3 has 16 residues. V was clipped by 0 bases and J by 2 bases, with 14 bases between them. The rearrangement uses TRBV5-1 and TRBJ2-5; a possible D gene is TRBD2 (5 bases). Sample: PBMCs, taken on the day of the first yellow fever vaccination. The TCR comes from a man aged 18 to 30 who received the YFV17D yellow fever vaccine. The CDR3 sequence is CASSLGTRGTQETQYF. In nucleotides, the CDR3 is TGCGCCAGCAGCTTGGGGACCCGGGGAACACAAGAGACCCAGTACTTC.